This T cell receptor (beta chain) was sequenced in a study of shared clonotypes between healthy human individuals (dated by TCRdb to the early 2020s). Describing the broader study: A couple of women and a few men aged 18 to 49 years were included in the cohort. For each donor, CD4 naive and CD4 memory were each run on three plates, CD8 naive on two plates, and CD8 memory on one plate. To estimate repertoire size and how much clonotypes are shared between individuals, the study performed deep sequencing of blood TCR repertoires from roughly five healthy adults. Different laboratories and diverse techniques were used to prepare libraries and sequence TCR repertoires, to increase sequencing depth and limit assay-specific biases. Per donor, leukapheresis produced somewhere between about 0.94 and 8.9 billion PBMCs. The research as a whole found: Across a handful of donors, approximately 4.6% of naive CD4, over 3% of naive CD8, approximately 2.5% of memory CD4, and over 0.35% of memory CD8 clonotypes were shared. Sampling was limited to blood, and TCR repertoires in tissue likely differ from TCR repertoires in blood. Compared with non-shared clonotypes, clonotypes shared by all four sorted-subset donors had higher generation probabilities. Estimated clonotype richness was generally larger for naive than for memory subsets. Pairwise subsampling led to the expectation that sequencing depth would affect the degree of clonotype sharing among donors. Rarefaction of sorted-subset datasets indicated incomplete sequencing despite the large sequencing depth. Because the study included only a small number of donors, the genetic and exposure-history diversity represented was limited.

Using the deep immunoSEQ assay, TCR CDR3 regions were amplified from genomic DNA by multiplex PCR. Extracted genomic DNA from each cell subset was spread evenly across all wells of several immunoSEQ 96-well plates, with each plate serving as a replicate. For sorted subsets, each replicate PCR was loaded with roughly 200 ng genomic DNA, equivalent to some 31,000 T cell genomes. Purified libraries were measured with a Qubit 3.0 fluorometer, size-checked on a Bioanalyzer 2100, and measured again with the KAPA Library Quantification kit. Each immunoSEQ 96-well plate was sequenced on its own single-read 150-cycle Illumina NextSeq 550 flow cell. The study's processing was this. The immunoSEQ output contained only junctional sequences without quality scores, so filtering could not match that applied to full-length reads. To assign V/J genes and CDR3, sequences were annotated using PyIR, a Python wrapper for IgBLAST v1.9, with IMGT germline references. Any read was removed if the V/J assignment was weak (E-value above 1e-6), the CDR3 was missing, or the read contained stop codons, out-of-frame junctions, or ambiguous translated residues. V3J clonotypes were defined by identical inferred V gene, J gene, and CDR3 amino acid sequence. Percentage overlap between repertoires was calculated by dividing the number of shared unique clonotypes by the size of the smaller repertoire. Richness of each repertoire was evaluated using RTK rarefaction, the Chao1 estimator, and Recon v2.1 estimates of unobserved clonotypes. Generation probabilities for all TCRbeta clonotypes obtained by the gDNA method from a handful of donors were computed using OLGA. The clones in this table, taken by TCRdb from immuneACCESS, are in-frame only. Not every clone is retained; where verified, under half of the shortfall comes from an unresolved V gene, and the cause of the rest is unknown. V and J calls and clone size are as listed in that table; D and trimming were resolved from the DNA. Within this sample are some 680,000 clones, with around 73% of them counted one time only. Around 1.8% of the sample comes from the top ten.

Comment on this clone: Its cognate antigen has yet to be identified. No clone much larger than this one lies a single base away; base qualities are absent. Distinct nucleotide sequences in the sample also encode this CDR3.

Donors were healthy HIV-negative adults with no recently reported acute infections or vaccinations. Only Caucasian adults living in Nashville, Tennessee, USA were represented among the donors. CD4+ T cells were enriched by magnetic negative selection, after which naive cells were positively selected on CD45RA and the negative fraction was taken as the memory subset. Blood was obtained by leukapheresis, after which PBMCs were separated by Ficoll-Histopaque density gradient centrifugation and cryopreserved in liquid nitrogen vapor phase. Analytical flow cytometry was used to check the purity and quantity of each magnetically sorted T cell population. Genomic DNA was isolated from each sorted fraction and quantified by UV absorbance on a Nanodrop 2000c. The CDR3 covers 15 residues, taking in both the cysteine and the phenylalanine. The sequence is cut down to CDR3 DNA, 45 bases in frame from base 1. For this chain, trimming is 3 bases at the V end and 2 bases at the J end, and the number of junction bases without a gene match is 3. CDR1 and CDR2 are read off the germline V gene as MGHRA and YSYEKL.

The sequence came from a woman in her twenties or thirties in good health. The sequencing input was memory CD4+ T cells sorted from blood. The cell subset or site label for this specimen denotes: CD45RA-negative fraction. Recombination connected TRBV4-1 to TRBJ2-7; TRBD2 fits 11 bases in the junction. At the DNA level, the sequence is TGCGCCAGCAGCCACCAACTAGCGGGGGCCTACGAGCAGTACTTC. Translated, this gives CASSHQLAGAYEQYF.